A selection of T cell receptor beta chains follows, all from one sample in a study of monozygotic twins with inflammatory bowel disease. Reprocessing the 5' RACE reads, TCRdb reports a single entry for every CDR3 protein and omits DNA. Its table lists fewer than 550,000 distinct CDR3 sequences. The source material was blood. The source is a human donor with ulcerative colitis or Crohn's disease, or a healthy co-twin of an affected twin (not recorded which). CDR3s include the opening cysteine and the closing phenylalanine or tryptophan. Not all rows give a size; the values are once, few, many and, for expanded clones, a class.

size,length,V,J,CDR3
NA,13,TRBV12-3/TRBV12-4,TRBJ1-1,CASNIGPNTEAFF
medium-sized,11,TRBV29-1,TRBJ2-1,CSGGTRNEQFF
NA,17,TRBV4-2,TRBJ2-1,CASSQVMTLGGYNEQFF
NA,14,TRBV12-3/TRBV12-4,TRBJ1-4,CASSFGVVDEKLFF
NA,16,TRBV5-6,TRBJ2-7,CASSRPGTQSSYEQYF
NA,12,TRBV7-8,TRBJ2-2,CASSLSVGELFF
NA,17,TRBV20-1,TRBJ2-3,CSALRQGVGTRTDTQYF
NA,15,TRBV10-3,TRBJ1-5,CATPPHRVRNQPQHF
NA,14,TRBV5-1,TRBJ2-5,CASSLVAGAETQYF
NA,14,TRBV27,TRBJ1-1,CASSFGAGATEAFF
NA,13,TRBV10-3,TRBJ2-7,CAIGLAGGLEQYF
NA,15,TRBV5-1,TRBJ1-2,CASSIHLGQAYGYTF
NA,16,TRBV7-3,TRBJ2-1,CASRLGTSGGAGEQFF
NA,14,TRBV29-1,TRBJ2-1,CSVGGGPTYNEQFF
NA,14,TRBV5-1,TRBJ2-2,CASRKSLGTGELFF
NA,15,TRBV19,TRBJ1-1,CASSIGQPGDTEAFF
NA,14,TRBV6-1,TRBJ2-7,CASSRGQHRDEQYF
NA,16,TRBV6-1,TRBJ2-1,CASSPTGYISYNEQFF
NA,19,TRBV12-3/TRBV12-4,TRBJ2-3,CASSRTGGSGGVQADTQYF
NA,13,TRBV29-1,TRBJ2-7,CSAVARSSYEQYF
NA,14,TRBV4-2,TRBJ2-4,CASSQVGLQNIQYF
NA,14,TRBV28,TRBJ2-2,CASSLGGATGELFF
NA,11,TRBV28,TRBJ2-1,CASRREIQQFF
NA,15,TRBV5-1,TRBJ1-2,CASSLGQGEANGYTF
NA,15,TRBV4-3,TRBJ2-2,CASSQISGGTGELFF
NA,15,TRBV11-3,TRBJ2-1,CASSSNEGKHNEQFF
NA,15,TRBV21-1,TRBJ2-7,CASSKAHPTPHEQYF
NA,14,TRBV5-1,TRBJ2-7,CASRDRGGSYEQYF
NA,13,TRBV7-9,TRBJ2-3,CASSLAAGNTQYF
NA,14,TRBV7-2,TRBJ1-2,CASSQGQGDHGYTF
NA,17,TRBV7-8,TRBJ2-5,CASSLAGWWTSGEGQYF
NA,17,TRBV13,TRBJ2-4,CASSLASGREDKNIQYF
NA,12,TRBV2,TRBJ1-1,CASKRQGPEAFF
NA,15,TRBV4-2,TRBJ2-5,CASSQLSGGADTQYF
NA,15,TRBV4-3,TRBJ1-1,CASSQDWTDNTEAFF
NA,15,TRBV9,TRBJ2-7,CASSSGQAVMNEQYF
NA,14,TRBV29-1,TRBJ2-7,CSGLWRDSSYEQYF
NA,11,TRBV30,TRBJ1-1,CAWTGETEAFF
NA,14,TRBV7-2,TRBJ1-2,CASSSRTGELGYTF
NA,14,TRBV5-1,TRBJ2-5,CASSLTPSIETQYF
NA,15,TRBV5-1,TRBJ2-2,CASSGSGPNTGELFF
NA,13,TRBV11-2,TRBJ2-1,CASSLASVNEQFF
NA,14,TRBV7-2,TRBJ2-7,CASSPSGVIYEQYF
NA,14,TRBV11-2,TRBJ2-5,CASSLGDRQETQYF
NA,16,TRBV7-9,TRBJ1-2,CASSLASGQGFIGYTF
NA,12,TRBV29-1,TRBJ2-4,CSVALAKNIQYF
NA,17,TRBV5-1,TRBJ2-1,CASSLDLGLAGTDEQFF
NA,15,TRBV7-8,TRBJ2-5,CASRIGLAGVETQYF
NA,15,TRBV6-2/TRBV6-3,TRBJ2-1,CASSRARGAYNEQFF
NA,17,TRBV28,TRBJ2-3,CASSFPTHREAADTQYF
NA,13,TRBV5-1,TRBJ1-5,CASSFTTNQPQHF
NA,12,TRBV29-1,TRBJ2-5,CSARDPAETQYF
NA,14,TRBV20-1,TRBJ1-2,CSAGTRSRGYGYTF
NA,17,TRBV7-9,TRBJ1-5,CASSLGEGRGSNQPQHF
NA,13,TRBV5-1,TRBJ2-7,CASSTDTYYEQYF